This T cell receptor beta chain appears in the sequencing data of a study of vaccination effects on CD4 cells after COVID-19. This CDR3 spans 14 amino acids. CDR1 and CDR2 from the germline V gene are SGDLS and YYNGEE. Trimming cost V 0 bases and J 8 bases, with 12 bases left between them. ViraFEST used viral peptide pools to expand antigen-specific CD4+ T cells before sequencing. CD4+ T cells were isolated after around 10 days of culture. Everyone in the study got two shots of either the BNT162b2 or mRNA-1273 vaccine. Neither prior SARS-CoV-2 infection nor positive nucleocapsid antibodies were present in the vaccine recipients. Repertoires were generated with immunoSEQ multiplex PCR, while TCRdb's copy carries only in-frame clones and drops some. The table has 22,000 or so clones, roughly three quarters seen once. About this clone itself: What it recognizes is unknown.

The gene calls are TRBV9 and TRBJ2-1; D gene ambiguous. The receptor comes from a human donor who received a COVID-19 vaccine. The sequencing used CD4+ T cells from PBMCs cultured with HCoV-229E spike peptides, collected after COVID-19 vaccination. The CDR3, as DNA: TGTGCCAGCAGCGTAGATGAACTAATGGATGAGCAGTTCTTC. Protein sequence: CASSVDELMDEQFF.